The 11 T cell receptor beta chains below were found in one sample sequenced in a study of blood T cell repertoires in COVID-19. Data came from immunoSEQ multiplex PCR; TCRdb stores just in-frame clones and leaves some out. The data contain some 160,000 clones, 84% of them singletons. The sequencing sample was made of PBMCs or T cells enriched from blood (not recorded which). These receptors were obtained from a woman between 45 and 65 years old who had recovered from COVID-19.

The J gene is TRBJ2-1, the V gene TRBV7-2; TRBD1 is a possible D gene (5 bases). The germline gives CDR1 SGHTA, CDR2 FQGNSA. Deletions cut 8 bases from V and 9 bases from J, with 20 bases between. The CDR3 runs to 14 residues. DNA for the CDR3: TGTGCCAGCCGTGGGCCGTGGGGCCCCAGTGAGCAGTTCTTC. As protein: CASRGPWGPSEQFF.

This clone occurred once. This rearrangement joins TRBV9 to TRBJ2-1; 9 nucleotides line up with TRBD1. Per the germline V gene, CDR1 is SGDLS and CDR2 is YYNGEE. The CDR3 consists of 15 residues. Trimming took 4 bases from V and 0 from J; bases not matched to a gene: 2. The CDR3 here is CASSPDRGSYNEQFF. The CDR3 DNA follows: TGTGCCAGCAGCCCGGACAGGGGCTCCTACAATGAGCAGTTCTTC.

The CDR3 bases are TGTGCCAGCAGTTTGACCCCCAGAAGCGGGGAGCAGTTCTTC. Protein sequence: CASSLTPRSGEQFF. The chain is built from TRBV7-2 and TRBJ2-1, with D maybe TRBD2 (6 bases). The CDR3 totals 14 residues. V lost 6 bases and J 10 bases, leaving 19 bases between the germline ends. Germline CDR1 and CDR2: SGHTA and FQGNSA.

The gene calls are TRBV5-6 and TRBJ2-5, with TRBD1 as a possible D gene (5 bases). Trimming removed 2 bases at V and 0 bases at J, with 8 bases between. This CDR3 has 14 amino acids. CDR1 is SGHDT and CDR2 is YYEEEE in the germline V gene. CDR3 protein: CASSLTGHQETQYF. CDR3 nucleotides: TGTGCCAGCAGCTTAACAGGACACCAAGAGACCCAGTACTTC.

The count of this clone is one. This rearrangement joins TRBV12-3 or TRBV12-4 to TRBJ2-1, with TRBD2 as a possible D gene (6 bases). Trimming stripped 6 bases from V and 6 bases from J, with 12 bases between. The CDR3 spans 13 residues. CDR3 amino acids: CASRTSWGNEQFF. DNA for the CDR3: TGTGCCAGCAGGACTAGTTGGGGCAATGAGCAGTTCTTC.

The rearrangement links TRBV7-6 to TRBJ1-1, with TRBD1 matching over 10 bases. This CDR3 region has 14 residues. The ends lost 6 bases at V and 4 bases at J; junction bases unmatched: 5. Germline loops: CDR1 SGHVS, CDR2 FNYEAQ. The CDR3 DNA reads TGTGCCAGCAGTCCGGGACAGGGGAGCACTGAAGCTTTCTTT. Translation: CASSPGQGSTEAFF.

Worth noting for this clone: Compared with germline, one end of the junction differs, possibly owing to a read error. The rearrangement links TRBV20-1 to TRBJ1-4; the match to TRBD1 covers 7 bases. Germline CDR1 is DFQATT and CDR2 is SNEGSKA (reference sequence). CDR3 length: 11 residues. CDR3 in amino acids: CSAASRAGGSF. In nucleotides, the CDR3 is TGCAGTGCTGCCTCGCGGGCAGGGGGGTCTTTT.

The chain has TRBV5-4 and TRBJ2-5, with 9 bases lining up with TRBD1. Germline CDR1 SGHNT, CDR2 YYREEE (reference sequence). The CDR3 runs to 16 residues. Trimming took 0 bases from V and 1 from J; bases not matched to a gene: 4. The CDR3 spells CASSLVTGGRQETQYF. In nucleotides, the CDR3 is TGTGCCAGCAGCTTGGTGACAGGGGGACGCCAAGAGACCCAGTACTTC. The full variable domain, in which reference TRBV5-4 and TRBJ2-5 provide the parts outside the CDR3, is ETGVTQSPTHLIKTRGQQVTLRCSSQSGHNTVSWYQQALGQGPQFIFQYYREEENGRGNFPPRFSGLQFPNYSSELNVNALELDDSALYLCASSLVTGGRQETQYFGPGTRLLVL.

V usage is TRBV7-9 and J usage is TRBJ2-1; 9 bases agree with TRBD2. Trimming cost V 5 bases and J 6 bases; bases outside gene matches: 20. Germline CDR1 is SEHNR and CDR2 is FQNEAQ (reference sequence). This CDR3 spans 19 amino acids. CDR3 amino acids: CASSLSWGLASSATNEQFF. In nucleotides, the CDR3 is TGTGCCAGCAGCCTATCCTGGGGACTAGCTTCTTCCGCCACCAATGAGCAGTTCTTC.

This clone was detected only once. The genes are TRBV9 and TRBJ2-1, with 10 bases lining up with TRBD2. The length of the CDR3 is 17 residues. CDR1 SGDLS and CDR2 YYNGEE come from the germline V gene. V dropped 0 bases and J dropped 10; count of bases not matched to a gene: 13. The CDR3 DNA reads as TGTGCCAGCAGCGTAGCAGGTCGTAGCGGGGGGCCCTTAGAGCAGTTCTTC. Translated, it gives CASSVAGRSGGPLEQFF.

Only one count was recorded for this clone. An end of the junction differs from the germline gene, which may be a read error. The V call is TRBV7-7, the J call TRBJ2-1; 13 nucleotides align to TRBD2. The CDR3 totals 16 residues. Per the germline V gene, CDR1 is SSHAT and CDR2 is FNYEAQ (reference sequence). The CDR3 loop reads CASSLGLAGVSDEQFF. The DNA for the CDR3 is TGTGCTAGCAGCTTAGGACTAGCGGGAGTCAGCGATGAGCAGTTCTTC.